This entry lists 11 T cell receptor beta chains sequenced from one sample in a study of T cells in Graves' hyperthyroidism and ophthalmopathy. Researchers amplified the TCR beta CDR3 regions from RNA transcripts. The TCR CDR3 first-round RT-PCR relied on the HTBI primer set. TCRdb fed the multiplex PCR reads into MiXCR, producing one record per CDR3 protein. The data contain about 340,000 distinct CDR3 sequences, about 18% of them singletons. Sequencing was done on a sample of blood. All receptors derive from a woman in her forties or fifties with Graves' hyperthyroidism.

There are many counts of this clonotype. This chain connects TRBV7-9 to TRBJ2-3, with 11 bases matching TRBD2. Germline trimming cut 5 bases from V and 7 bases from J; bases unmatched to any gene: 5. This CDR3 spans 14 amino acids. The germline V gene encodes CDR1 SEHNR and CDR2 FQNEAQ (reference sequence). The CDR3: CASSQGTSGNTQYF. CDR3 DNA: TGTGCCAGCAGCCAAGGGACTAGCGGAAATACGCAGTATTTT. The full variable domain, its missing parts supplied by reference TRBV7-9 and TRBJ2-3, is DTGVSQNPRHKITKRGQNVTFRCDPISEHNRLYWYRQTLGQGPEFLTYFQNEAQLEKSRLLSDRFSAERPKGSFSTLEIQRTEQGDSAMYLCASSQGTSGNTQYFGPGTRLTVL.

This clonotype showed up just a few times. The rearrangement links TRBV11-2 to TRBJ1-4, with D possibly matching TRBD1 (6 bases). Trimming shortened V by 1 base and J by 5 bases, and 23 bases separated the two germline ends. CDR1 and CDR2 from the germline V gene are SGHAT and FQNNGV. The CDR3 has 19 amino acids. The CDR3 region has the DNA TGTGCCAGCAGCTTAGCAATACAGGGCCATCGTATCAAAAATGAAAAACTGTTTTTT. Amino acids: CASSLAIQGHRIKNEKLFF.

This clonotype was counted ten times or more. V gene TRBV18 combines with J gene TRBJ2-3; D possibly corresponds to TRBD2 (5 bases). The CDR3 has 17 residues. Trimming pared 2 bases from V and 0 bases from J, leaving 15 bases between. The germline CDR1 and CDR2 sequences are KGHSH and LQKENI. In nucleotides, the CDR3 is TGTGCCAGCTCACCAACCACATACCGGACTAGCACAGATACGCAGTATTTT. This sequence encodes CASSPTTYRTSTDTQYF.

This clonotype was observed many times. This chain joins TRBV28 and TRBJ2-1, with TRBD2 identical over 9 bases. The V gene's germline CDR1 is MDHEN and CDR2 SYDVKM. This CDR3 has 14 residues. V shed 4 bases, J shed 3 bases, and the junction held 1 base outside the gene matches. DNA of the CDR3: TGTGCCAGCAGTTGGACTAGCGTCTACAATGAGCAGTTCTTC. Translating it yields CASSWTSVYNEQFF.

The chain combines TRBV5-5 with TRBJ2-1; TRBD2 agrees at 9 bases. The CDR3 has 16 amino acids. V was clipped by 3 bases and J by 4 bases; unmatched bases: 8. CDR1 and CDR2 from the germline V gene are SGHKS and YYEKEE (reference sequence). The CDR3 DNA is TGTGCCAGCAGCTCTTTGCCTAGCGGGGTATACAATGAGCAGTTCTTC. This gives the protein CASSSLPSGVYNEQFF.

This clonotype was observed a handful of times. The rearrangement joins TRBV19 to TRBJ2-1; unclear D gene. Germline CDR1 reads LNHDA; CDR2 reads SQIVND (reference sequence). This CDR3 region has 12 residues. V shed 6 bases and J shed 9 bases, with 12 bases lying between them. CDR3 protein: CASSYGASEQFF. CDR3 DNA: TGTGCCAGTAGCTATGGTGCTAGTGAGCAGTTCTTC.

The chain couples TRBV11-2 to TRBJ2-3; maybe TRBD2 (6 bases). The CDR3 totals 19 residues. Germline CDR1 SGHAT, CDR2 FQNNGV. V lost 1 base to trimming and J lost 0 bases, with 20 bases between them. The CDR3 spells CASSLVAEDQLVSTDTQYF. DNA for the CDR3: TGTGCCAGCAGCTTAGTAGCGGAGGACCAGTTGGTTAGCACAGATACGCAGTATTTT. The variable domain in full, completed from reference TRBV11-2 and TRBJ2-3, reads EAGVAQSPRYKIIEKRQSVAFWCNPISGHATLYWYQQILGQGPKLLIQFQNNGVVDDSQLPKDRFSAERLKGVDSTLKIQPAKLEDSAVYLCASSLVAEDQLVSTDTQYFGPGTRLTVL.

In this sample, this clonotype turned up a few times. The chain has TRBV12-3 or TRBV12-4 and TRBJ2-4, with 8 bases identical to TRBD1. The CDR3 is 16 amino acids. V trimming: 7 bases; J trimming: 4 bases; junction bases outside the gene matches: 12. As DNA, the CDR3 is TGTGCCAGCACCACTTCTGGACAGGGCCCTAAAAACATTCAGTACTTC. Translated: CASTTSGQGPKNIQYF.

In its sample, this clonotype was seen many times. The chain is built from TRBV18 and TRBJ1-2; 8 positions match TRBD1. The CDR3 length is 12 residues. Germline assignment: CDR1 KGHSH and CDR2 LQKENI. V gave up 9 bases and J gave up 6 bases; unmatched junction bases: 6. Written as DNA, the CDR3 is TGTGCCAGTTCGGACAGGGAGGATGGCTACACCTTC. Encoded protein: CASSDREDGYTF.

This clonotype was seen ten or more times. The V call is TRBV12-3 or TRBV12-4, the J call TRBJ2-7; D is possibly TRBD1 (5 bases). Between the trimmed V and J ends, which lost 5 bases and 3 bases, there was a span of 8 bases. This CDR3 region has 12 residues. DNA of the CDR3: TGTGCCAGCAGTCCCACAGGCTACGAGCAGTACTTC. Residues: CASSPTGYEQYF.

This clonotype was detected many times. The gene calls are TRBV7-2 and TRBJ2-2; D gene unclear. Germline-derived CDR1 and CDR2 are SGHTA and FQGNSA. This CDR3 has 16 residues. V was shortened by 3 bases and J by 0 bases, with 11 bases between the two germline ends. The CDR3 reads CASSFGEDPNTGELFF. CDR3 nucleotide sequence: TGTGCCAGCAGCTTTGGAGAGGACCCGAACACCGGGGAGCTGTTTTTT. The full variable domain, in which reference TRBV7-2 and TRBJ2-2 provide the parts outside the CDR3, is GAGVSQSPSNKVTEKGKDVELRCDPISGHTALYWYRQSLGQGLEFLIYFQGNSAPDKSGLPSDRFSAERTGGSVSTLTIQRTQQEDSAVYLCASSFGEDPNTGELFFGEGSRLTVL.